This paragraph reports one T cell receptor (beta chain). Its antigen is not identified. The data stem from a study of T cell repertoires in cytomegalovirus infection. Study context: In public TCR beta signatures, there were indications of both CMV infection and matching HLA type. Points from the study as a whole: Clonotype analysis showed dominance of the ex vivo response by HLA-C-restricted CMV-specific TCR beta clonotypes.

Via MiXCR, TCRdb re-called the reads, giving one row per CDR3 protein. The sample holds approximately 500,000 distinct CDR3 sequences, approximately 15% seen once. The sample was CD8+ T cells from PBMCs. The TCR comes from a human donor in good health (CMV status not recorded). Some clones in this sample may be carry-over from other donors' samples.

The CDR3 here is CATRDSGGYGYTF. Here the CDR3 DNA reads TGTGCCACCCGGGACTCGGGGGGATATGGCTACACCTTC. V usage is TRBV6-6 and J usage is TRBJ1-2, with a tentative D call TRBD1 (5 bases). Germline CDR1 MNHNY, CDR2 SVGAGI (reference sequence). The CDR3 has 13 amino acids. The V gene lost 10 bases and the J gene lost 5 bases, with 17 bases spanning the gap.